The 5 T cell receptor beta chains reported below all come from one sample, sequenced in a study of blood T cells in healthy people across ages. Through a sample-barcoded 5' primer and a J-beta primer mix, a second PCR was run for about 6 to 12 cycles. Via MiXCR, TCRdb re-called the 5' RACE reads, giving one row per CDR3 protein. The sample lists 1.8 million or so distinct CDR3 sequences, approximately 39% occurring once. The sequenced sample consisted of blood. The source of these receptors is a human donor in good health.

The V and J genes are TRBV11-3 and TRBJ1-6, with no clear D. CDR3 size: 17 residues. V lost 4 bases to trimming and J lost 0 bases, with 13 bases between them. CDR1 SGHNT and CDR2 YENEEA come from the germline V gene. The CDR3 region has the DNA TGTGCCAGCAGCTCTCACAGTTACGCCTCCTATAATTCACCCCTCCACTTT. As protein: CASSSHSYASYNSPLHF.

The genes are TRBV29-1 and TRBJ1-5, with D possibly TRBD1 on 5 matching bases. Per the germline V gene, CDR1 is SQVTM and CDR2 is ANQGSEA. CDR3 size: 12 residues. The V and J ends lost 2 bases and 7 bases respectively, with 9 bases between them. The CDR3 loop reads CSVEQGGQPQHF. CDR3 sequence (DNA): TGCAGCGTTGAACAGGGTGGACAGCCCCAGCATTTT.

The rearrangement uses TRBV7-8 and TRBJ2-1; TRBD2 is a possible D gene (7 bases). Germline V gives CDR1 SGHVS, CDR2 FQNEAQ. CDR3 length: 16 amino acids. V was cut by 5 bases and J by 4 bases, with 18 bases left in between. Here the CDR3 reads CASSPGGGAQYNEQFF. The DNA of the CDR3 is TGTGCCAGCAGCCCCGGAGGGGGGGCACAGTACAATGAGCAGTTCTTC.

This clonotype was recorded a few times. Being one base from a much bigger clone, this may be a read error. This chain joins TRBV5-6 and TRBJ2-7, with D perhaps matching TRBD2 (6 bases). The germline V gene encodes CDR1 SGHDT and CDR2 YYEEEE. Deletions cut 0 bases from V and 2 bases from J, with 9 bases between. The CDR3 covers 14 residues. This chain's CDR3 is CASSLGDSAYEQYF. The DNA for the CDR3 is TGTGCCAGCAGCTTGGGGGACTCAGCCTACGAGCAGTACTTC.

Points on this clonotype: A much bigger clone sits one base away, suggesting this may be a read error. This chain uses TRBV29-1 with TRBJ2-5; D uncertain. The CDR3 runs 12 residues. Germline V gives CDR1 SQVTM, CDR2 ANQGSEA. V was trimmed by 0 bases and J by 5 bases, leaving 7 bases between them. This chain's CDR3 is CSVEDLRETQYF. The CDR3 coding sequence is TGCAGCGTTGAAGATCTCAGGGAGACCCAGTACTTC.